The source of this T cell receptor beta chain is a study of blood T cells in healthy people across ages. This clonotype appeared a single time. Its antigen is still unknown. The CDR3 is 15 residues long. Germline V lookup: CDR1 SGHAT, CDR2 FQNNGV. The germline V and J ends were trimmed by 5 bases and 5 bases, with 16 bases remaining between them. Then a second PCR, running roughly 7 to 11 cycles, was carried out with a sample-barcoded 5' primer and a J-beta primer mix. TCRdb re-analysed the 5' RACE reads in MiXCR, keeping a single row per CDR3 protein. This table holds 1.2 million to 1.5 million distinct CDR3 sequences, roughly 40% found once. General study points: Naive CD4+ cells and diversity were both higher in long-lived donors than in aged donors. Roughly linearly, TCR beta diversity per million T cells fell as age increased.

This TCR derives from a woman in her late teens or twenties in good health. The chain uses TRBV11-2 and TRBJ1-5; the D gene is possibly TRBD1 (5 bases). The sequencing sample was made of blood. This CDR3 is CASSLGTAPYQPQHF. As DNA, the CDR3 is TGTGCCAGCAGCCTCGGGACCGCTCCCTATCAGCCCCAGCATTTT.